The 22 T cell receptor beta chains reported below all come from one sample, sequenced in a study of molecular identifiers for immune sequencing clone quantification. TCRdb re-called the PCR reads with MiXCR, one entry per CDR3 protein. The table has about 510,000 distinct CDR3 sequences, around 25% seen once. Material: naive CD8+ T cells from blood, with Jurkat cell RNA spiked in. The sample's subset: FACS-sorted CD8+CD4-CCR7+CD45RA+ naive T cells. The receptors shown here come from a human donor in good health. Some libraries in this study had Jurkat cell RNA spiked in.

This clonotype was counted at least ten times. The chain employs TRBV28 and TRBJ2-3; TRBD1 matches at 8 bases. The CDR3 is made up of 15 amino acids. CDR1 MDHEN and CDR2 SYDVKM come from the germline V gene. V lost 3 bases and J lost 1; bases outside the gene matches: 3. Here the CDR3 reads CASSLTGARTDTQYF. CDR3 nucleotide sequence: TGTGCCAGCAGTTTGACAGGGGCCCGCACAGATACGCAGTATTTT. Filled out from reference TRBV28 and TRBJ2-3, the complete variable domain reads DVKVTQSSRYLVKRTGEKVFLECVQDMDHENMFWYRQDPGLGLRLIYFSYDVKMKEKGDIPEGYSVSREKKERFSLILESASTNQTSMYLCASSLTGARTDTQYFGPGTRLTVL.

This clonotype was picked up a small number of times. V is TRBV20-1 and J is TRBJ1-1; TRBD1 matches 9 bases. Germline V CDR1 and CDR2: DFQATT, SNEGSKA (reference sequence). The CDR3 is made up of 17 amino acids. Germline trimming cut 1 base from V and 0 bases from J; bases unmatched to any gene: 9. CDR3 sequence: CSARARRTGAMNTEAFF. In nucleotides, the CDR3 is TGCAGTGCTAGAGCCCGCCGGACAGGGGCGATGAACACTGAAGCTTTCTTT.

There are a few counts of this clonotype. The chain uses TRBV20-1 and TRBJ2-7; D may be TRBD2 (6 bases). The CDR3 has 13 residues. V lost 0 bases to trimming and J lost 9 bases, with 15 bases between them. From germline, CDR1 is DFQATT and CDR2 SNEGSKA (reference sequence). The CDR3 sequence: CSARDWDLSGQYF. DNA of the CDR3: TGCAGTGCTAGAGATTGGGACTTAAGTGGGCAGTACTTC.

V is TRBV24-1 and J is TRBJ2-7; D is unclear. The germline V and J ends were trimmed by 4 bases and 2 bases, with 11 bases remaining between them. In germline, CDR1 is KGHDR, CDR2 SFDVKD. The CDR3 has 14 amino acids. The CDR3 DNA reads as TGTGCCACCAGTGACTGTGACGGAACCTACGAGCAGTACTTC. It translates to CATSDCDGTYEQYF.

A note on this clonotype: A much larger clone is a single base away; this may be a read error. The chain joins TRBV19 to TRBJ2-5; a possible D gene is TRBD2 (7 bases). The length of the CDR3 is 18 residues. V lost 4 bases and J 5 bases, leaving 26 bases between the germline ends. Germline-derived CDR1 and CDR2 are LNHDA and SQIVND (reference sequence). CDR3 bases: TGTGCCAGTAGTAACCAGGGGAGTGGCGGGGGCCTGGTTGAGACCCAGTACTTC. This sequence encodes CASSNQGSGGGLVETQYF.

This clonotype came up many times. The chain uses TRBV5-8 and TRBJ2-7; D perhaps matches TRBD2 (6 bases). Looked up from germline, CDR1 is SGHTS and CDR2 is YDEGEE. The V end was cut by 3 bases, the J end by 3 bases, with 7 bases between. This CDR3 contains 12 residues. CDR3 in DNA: TGTGCCAGCAGCTCGGACTACTACGAGCAGTACTTC. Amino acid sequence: CASSSDYYEQYF.

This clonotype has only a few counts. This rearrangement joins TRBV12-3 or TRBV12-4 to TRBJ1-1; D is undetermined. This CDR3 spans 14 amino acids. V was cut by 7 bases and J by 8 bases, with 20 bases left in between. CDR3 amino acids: CASKPRVLPGEAFF. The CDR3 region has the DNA TGTGCCAGCAAACCTAGGGTGCTGCCAGGCGAAGCTTTCTTT.

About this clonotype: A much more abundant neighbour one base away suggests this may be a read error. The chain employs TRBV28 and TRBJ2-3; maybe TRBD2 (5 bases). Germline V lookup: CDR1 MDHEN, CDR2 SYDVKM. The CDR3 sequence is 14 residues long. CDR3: CPSRLRGLTDTQYF. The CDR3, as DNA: TGTCCCAGCAGACTCCGGGGTCTCACAGATACGCAGTATTTT.

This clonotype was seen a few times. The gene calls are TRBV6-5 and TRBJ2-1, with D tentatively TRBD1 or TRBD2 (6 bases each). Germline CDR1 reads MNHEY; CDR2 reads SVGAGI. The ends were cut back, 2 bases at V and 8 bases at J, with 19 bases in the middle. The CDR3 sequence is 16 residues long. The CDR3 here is CASSYNRGLPRDEQFF. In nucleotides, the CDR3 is TGTGCCAGCAGTTACAATCGGGGGCTACCCAGGGATGAGCAGTTCTTC.

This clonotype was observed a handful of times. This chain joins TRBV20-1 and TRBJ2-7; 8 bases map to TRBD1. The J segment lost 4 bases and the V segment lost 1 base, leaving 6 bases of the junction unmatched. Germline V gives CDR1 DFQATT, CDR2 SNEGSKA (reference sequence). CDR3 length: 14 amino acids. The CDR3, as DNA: TGCAGTGCTAGAGGGACAGGGAATCCTTACGAGCAGTACTTC. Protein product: CSARGTGNPYEQYF.

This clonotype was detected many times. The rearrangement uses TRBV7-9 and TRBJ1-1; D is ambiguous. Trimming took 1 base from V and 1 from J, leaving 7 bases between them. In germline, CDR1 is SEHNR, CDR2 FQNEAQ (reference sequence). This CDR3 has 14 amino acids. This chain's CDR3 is CASSLGVSNTEAFF. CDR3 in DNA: TGTGCCAGCAGCTTAGGCGTCTCGAACACTGAAGCTTTCTTT. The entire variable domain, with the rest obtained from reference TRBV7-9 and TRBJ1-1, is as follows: DTGVSQNPRHKITKRGQNVTFRCDPISEHNRLYWYRQTLGQGPEFLTYFQNEAQLEKSRLLSDRFSAERPKGSFSTLEIQRTEQGDSAMYLCASSLGVSNTEAFFGQGTRLTVV.

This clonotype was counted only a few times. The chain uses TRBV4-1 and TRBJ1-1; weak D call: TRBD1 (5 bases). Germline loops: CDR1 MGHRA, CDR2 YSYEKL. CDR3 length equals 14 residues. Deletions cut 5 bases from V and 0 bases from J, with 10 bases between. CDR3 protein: CASSSQGMNTEAFF. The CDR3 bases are TGCGCCAGCAGCTCTCAGGGCATGAACACTGAAGCTTTCTTT.

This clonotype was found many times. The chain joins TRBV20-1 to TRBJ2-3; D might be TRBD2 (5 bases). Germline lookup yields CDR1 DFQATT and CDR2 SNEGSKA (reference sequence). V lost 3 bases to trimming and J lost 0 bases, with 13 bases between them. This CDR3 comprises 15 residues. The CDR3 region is CSASRTRGSTDTQYF. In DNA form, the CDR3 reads TGCAGTGCTAGTAGGACGCGAGGGAGCACAGATACGCAGTATTTT.

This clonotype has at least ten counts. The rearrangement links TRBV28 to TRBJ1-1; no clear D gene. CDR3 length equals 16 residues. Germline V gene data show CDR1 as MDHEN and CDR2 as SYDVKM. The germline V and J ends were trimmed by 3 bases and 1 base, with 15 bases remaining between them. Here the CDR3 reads CASSFHGIVRNTEAFF. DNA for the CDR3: TGTGCCAGCAGTTTTCACGGGATCGTGCGGAACACTGAAGCTTTCTTT. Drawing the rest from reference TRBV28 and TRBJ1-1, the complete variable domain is DVKVTQSSRYLVKRTGEKVFLECVQDMDHENMFWYRQDPGLGLRLIYFSYDVKMKEKGDIPEGYSVSREKKERFSLILESASTNQTSMYLCASSFHGIVRNTEAFFGQGTRLTVV.

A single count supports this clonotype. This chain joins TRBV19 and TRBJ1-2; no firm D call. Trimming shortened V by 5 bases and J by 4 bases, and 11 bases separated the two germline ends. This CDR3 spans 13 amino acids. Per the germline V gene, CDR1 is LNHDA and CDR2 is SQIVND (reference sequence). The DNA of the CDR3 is TGTGCCAGTAGTCCCGACGGACCCTATGGCTACACCTTC. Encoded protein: CASSPDGPYGYTF.

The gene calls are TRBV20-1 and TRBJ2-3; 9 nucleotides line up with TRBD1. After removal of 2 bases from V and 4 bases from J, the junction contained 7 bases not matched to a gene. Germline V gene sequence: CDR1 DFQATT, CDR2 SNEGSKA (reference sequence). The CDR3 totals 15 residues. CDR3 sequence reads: CSARSPGTGPDTQYF. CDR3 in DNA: TGCAGTGCTAGATCCCCCGGGACAGGGCCAGATACGCAGTATTTT.

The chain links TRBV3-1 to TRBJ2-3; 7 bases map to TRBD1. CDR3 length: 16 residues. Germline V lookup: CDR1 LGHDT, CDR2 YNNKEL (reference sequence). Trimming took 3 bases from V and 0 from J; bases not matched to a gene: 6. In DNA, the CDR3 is TGTGCCAGCAGCCAGGGGGACAGCAAGAGCACAGATACGCAGTATTTT. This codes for CASSQGDSKSTDTQYF.

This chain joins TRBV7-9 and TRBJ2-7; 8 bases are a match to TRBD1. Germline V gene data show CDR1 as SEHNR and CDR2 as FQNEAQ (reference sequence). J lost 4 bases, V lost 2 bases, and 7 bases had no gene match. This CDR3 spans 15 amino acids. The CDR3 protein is CASSLPRQGKYEQYF. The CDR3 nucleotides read TGTGCCAGCAGCTTACCCCGACAGGGGAAGTACGAGCAGTACTTC.

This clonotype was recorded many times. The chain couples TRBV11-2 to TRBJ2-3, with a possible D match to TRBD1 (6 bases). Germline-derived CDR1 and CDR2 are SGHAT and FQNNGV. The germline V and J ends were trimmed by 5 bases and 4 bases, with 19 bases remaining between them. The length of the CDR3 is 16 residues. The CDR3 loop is CASSPSRDTLPDTQYF. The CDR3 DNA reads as TGTGCCAGCAGCCCTAGTAGGGACACACTCCCAGATACGCAGTATTTT.

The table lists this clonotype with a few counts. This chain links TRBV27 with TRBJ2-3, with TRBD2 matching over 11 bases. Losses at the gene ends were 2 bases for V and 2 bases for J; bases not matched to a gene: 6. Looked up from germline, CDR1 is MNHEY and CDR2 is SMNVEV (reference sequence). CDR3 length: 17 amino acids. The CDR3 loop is CASSLVTSGGITDTQYF. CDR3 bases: TGTGCCAGCAGTTTAGTAACTAGCGGGGGAATCACAGATACGCAGTATTTT.

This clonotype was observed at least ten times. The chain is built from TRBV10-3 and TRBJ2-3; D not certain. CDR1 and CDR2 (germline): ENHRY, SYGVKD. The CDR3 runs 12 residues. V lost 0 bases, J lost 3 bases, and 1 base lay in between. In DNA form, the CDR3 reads TGTGCCATCAGTGAGTCGACAGATACGCAGTATTTT. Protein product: CAISESTDTQYF.

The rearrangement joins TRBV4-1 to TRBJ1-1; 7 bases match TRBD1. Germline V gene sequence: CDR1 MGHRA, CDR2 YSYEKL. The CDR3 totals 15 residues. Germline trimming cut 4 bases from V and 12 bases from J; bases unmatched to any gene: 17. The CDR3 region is CASSPLWTGPGATFF. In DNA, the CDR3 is TGCGCCAGCAGCCCCCTTTGGACAGGACCGGGAGCGACTTTCTTT.